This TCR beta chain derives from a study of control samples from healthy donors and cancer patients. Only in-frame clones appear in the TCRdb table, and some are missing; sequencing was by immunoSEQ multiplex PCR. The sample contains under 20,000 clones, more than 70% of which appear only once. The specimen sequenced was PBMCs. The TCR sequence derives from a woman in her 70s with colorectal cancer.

The CDR3 is CSASTGSGANYGYTF. CDR3 nucleotide sequence: TGCAGTGCTAGTACAGGGTCTGGGGCTAACTATGGCTACACCTTC. The chain is built from TRBV20-1 and TRBJ1-2; D is possibly TRBD1 (6 bases). This CDR3 spans 15 amino acids. The ends were cut back, 3 bases at V and 0 bases at J, with 14 bases in the middle. Germline V gene sequence: CDR1 DFQATT, CDR2 SNEGSKA (reference sequence).